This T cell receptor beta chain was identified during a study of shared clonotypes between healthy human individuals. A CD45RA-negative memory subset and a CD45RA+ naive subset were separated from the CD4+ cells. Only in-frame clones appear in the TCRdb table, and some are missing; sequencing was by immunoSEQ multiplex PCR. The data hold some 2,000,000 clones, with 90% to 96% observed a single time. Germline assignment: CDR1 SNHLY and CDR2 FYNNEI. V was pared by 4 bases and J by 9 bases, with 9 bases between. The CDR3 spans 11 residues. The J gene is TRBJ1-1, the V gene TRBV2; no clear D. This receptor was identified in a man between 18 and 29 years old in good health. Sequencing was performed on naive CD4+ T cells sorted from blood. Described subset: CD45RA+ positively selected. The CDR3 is CASSAVRQAFF. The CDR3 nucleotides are TGTGCCAGCAGTGCGGTGCGGCAAGCTTTCTTT.